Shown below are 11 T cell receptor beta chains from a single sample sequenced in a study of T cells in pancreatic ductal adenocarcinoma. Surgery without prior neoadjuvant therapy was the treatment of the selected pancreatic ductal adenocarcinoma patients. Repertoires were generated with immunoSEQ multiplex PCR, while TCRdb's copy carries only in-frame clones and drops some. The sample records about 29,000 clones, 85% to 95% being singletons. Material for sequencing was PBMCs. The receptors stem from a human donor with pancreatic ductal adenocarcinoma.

As DNA, the CDR3 is TGTGCCAGTACCCGGGGGACAGTGATGAACACTGAAGCTTTCTTT. Its protein is CASTRGTVMNTEAFF. The chain is built from TRBV19 and TRBJ1-1; 7 nucleotides line up with TRBD1. The CDR3 sequence is 15 residues long. V was pared by 7 bases and J by 0 bases, with 8 bases of the junction left unmatched. Germline CDR1 is LNHDA and CDR2 is SQIVND (reference sequence).

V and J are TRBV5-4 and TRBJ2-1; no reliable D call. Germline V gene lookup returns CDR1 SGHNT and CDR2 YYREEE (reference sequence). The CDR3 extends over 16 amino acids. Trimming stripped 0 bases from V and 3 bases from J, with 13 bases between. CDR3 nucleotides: TGTGCCAGCAGCTTGGGTATAGCACATAACTACAATGAGCAGTTCTTC. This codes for CASSLGIAHNYNEQFF.

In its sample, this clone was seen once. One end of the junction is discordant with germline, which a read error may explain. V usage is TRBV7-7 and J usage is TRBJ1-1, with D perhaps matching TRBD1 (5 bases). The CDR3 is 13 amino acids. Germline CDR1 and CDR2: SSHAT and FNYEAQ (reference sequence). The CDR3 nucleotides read TGTGCTAGCAGCCTCGGACAGAACACTGAAGCTTTCTTT. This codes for CASSLGQNTEAFF.

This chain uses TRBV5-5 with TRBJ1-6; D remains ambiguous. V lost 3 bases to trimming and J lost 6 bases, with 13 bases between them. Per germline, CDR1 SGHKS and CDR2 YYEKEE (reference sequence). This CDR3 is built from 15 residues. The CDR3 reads CASSSRVLGNSPLHF. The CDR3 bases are TGTGCCAGCAGCTCCCGGGTCTTGGGTAATTCACCCCTCCACTTT.

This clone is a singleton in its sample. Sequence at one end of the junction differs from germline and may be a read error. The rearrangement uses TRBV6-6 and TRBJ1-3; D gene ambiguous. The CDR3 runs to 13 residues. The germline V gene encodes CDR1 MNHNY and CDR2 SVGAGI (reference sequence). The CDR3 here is CASSYILGSTIYF. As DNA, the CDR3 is TGTGCCAGCAGTTACATCCTAGGAAGCACCATATATTTT.

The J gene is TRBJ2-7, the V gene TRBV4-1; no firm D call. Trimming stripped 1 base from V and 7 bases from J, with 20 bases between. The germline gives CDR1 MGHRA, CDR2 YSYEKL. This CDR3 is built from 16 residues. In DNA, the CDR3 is TGCGCCAGCAGCCAAGCCCTCTCCCAGGTCGCCGTAGAGCAGTACTTC. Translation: CASSQALSQVAVEQYF.

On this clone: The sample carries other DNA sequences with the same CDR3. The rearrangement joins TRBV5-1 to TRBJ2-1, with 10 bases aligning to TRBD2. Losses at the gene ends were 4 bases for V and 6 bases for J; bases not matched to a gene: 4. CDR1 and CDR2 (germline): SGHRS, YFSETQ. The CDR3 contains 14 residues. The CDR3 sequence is CASSPRTSGNEQFF. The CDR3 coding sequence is TGCGCCAGCAGCCCGAGGACTAGCGGCAATGAGCAGTTCTTC.

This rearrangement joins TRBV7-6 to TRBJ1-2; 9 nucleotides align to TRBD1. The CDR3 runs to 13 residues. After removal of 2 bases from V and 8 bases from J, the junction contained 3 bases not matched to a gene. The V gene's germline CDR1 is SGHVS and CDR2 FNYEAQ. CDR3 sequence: CASSLRTGEGYTF. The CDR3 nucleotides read TGTGCCAGCAGCTTACGGACAGGGGAGGGCTACACCTTC. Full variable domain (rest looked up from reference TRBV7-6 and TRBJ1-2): GAGVSQSPRYKVTKRGQDVALRCDPISGHVSLYWYRQALGQGPEFLTYFNYEAQQDKSGLPNDRFSAERPEGSISTLTIQRTEQRDSAMYRCASSLRTGEGYTFGSGTRLTVV.

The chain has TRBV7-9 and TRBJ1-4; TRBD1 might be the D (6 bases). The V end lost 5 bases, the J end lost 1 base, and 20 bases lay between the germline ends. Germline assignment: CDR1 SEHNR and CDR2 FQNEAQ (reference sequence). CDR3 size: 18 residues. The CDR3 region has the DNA TGTGCCAGCAGCGGGGCGACCAGGGGATGGGTAACTAATGAAAAACTGTTTTTT. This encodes CASSGATRGWVTNEKLFF.

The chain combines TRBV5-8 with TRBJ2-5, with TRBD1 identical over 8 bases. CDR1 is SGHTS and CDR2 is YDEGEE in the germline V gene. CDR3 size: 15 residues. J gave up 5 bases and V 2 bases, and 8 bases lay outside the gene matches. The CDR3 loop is CASSFPTGARETQYF. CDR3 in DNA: TGTGCCAGCAGCTTCCCGACAGGGGCCCGGGAGACCCAGTACTTC. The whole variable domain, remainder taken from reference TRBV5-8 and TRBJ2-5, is EAGVTQSPTHLIKTRGQQATLRCSPISGHTSVYWYQQALGLGLQFLLWYDEGEERNRGNFPPRFSGRQFPNYSSELNVNALELEDSALYLCASSFPTGARETQYFGPGTRLLVL.

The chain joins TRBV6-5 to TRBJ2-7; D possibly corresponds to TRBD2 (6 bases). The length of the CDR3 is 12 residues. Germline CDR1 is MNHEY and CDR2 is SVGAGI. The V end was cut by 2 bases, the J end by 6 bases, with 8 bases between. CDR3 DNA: TGTGCCAGCAGTTACGTGGGGGGCGAGCAGTACTTC. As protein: CASSYVGGEQYF.